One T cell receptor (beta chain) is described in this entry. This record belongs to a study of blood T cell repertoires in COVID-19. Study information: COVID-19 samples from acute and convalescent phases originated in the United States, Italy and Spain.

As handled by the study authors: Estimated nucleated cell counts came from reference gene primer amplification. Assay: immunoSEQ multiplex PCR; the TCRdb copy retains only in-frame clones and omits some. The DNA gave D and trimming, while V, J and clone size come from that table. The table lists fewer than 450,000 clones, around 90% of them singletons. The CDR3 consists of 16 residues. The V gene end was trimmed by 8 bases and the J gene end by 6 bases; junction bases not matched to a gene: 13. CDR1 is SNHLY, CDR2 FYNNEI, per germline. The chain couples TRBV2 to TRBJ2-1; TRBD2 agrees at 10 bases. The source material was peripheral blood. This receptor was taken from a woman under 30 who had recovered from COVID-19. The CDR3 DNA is TGTGCCAGCTCCAAATCCCAATTAGCGGGGGGCAATGAGCAGTTCTTC. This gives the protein CASSKSQLAGGNEQFF.